This TCR beta chain was obtained from a study of cytomegalovirus exposure and HLA in healthy donors. Vbeta (60) and Jbeta (13) primers were used in the PCR. Repertoires were generated with immunoSEQ multiplex PCR, while TCRdb's copy carries only in-frame clones and drops some. The sample carries roughly 120,000 clones, around 80% recorded once. The receptor was derived from a woman aged 55-70 years in good health and CMV-seropositive. The sample was PBMCs.

The CDR3 nucleotides read TGTGCCAGCAGCTTGGATAGTAGCGGGAGGGCCCACGAGCAGTACTTC. Encoded protein: CASSLDSSGRAHEQYF. The genes are TRBV5-4 and TRBJ2-7, with TRBD2 matching 11 bases. V shed 0 bases and J 5 bases; nucleotides not matched to a gene: 7. The CDR3 is 16 residues long. Germline CDR1 SGHNT, CDR2 YYREEE (reference sequence).